The clone carrying this TCR beta chain was seen a handful of times. Its antigen is not identified. Each replicate PCR on the sorted subsets used 150 to 200 ng DNA (around 30,000 T cell genomes). Sequencing used immunoSEQ multiplex PCR; TCRdb keeps in-frame clones, though not all of them. The table has around 2,000,000 clones, less than 95% seen once. This record belongs to a study of shared clonotypes between healthy human individuals. The naive CD8 subset, CD45RO-negative cells positively selected for CCR7, excluded terminally differentiated effector memory CD45RA+ cells. Study-wide results and limits: Enrolling few donors narrowed the genetic and exposure-history diversity that was represented. Shared across a few donors were roughly 4.7% of the naive CD4 clonotypes.

The TCR originated in a man aged 18 to 29 in good health. The source material was naive CD8+ T cells sorted from blood.

The CDR3: CASSLSSTEAFF. For the CDR3, the DNA is TGTGCCAGCAGTTTATCTAGCACTGAAGCTTTCTTT. The gene calls are TRBV28 and TRBJ1-1, with unresolved D. The germline V gene encodes CDR1 MDHEN and CDR2 SYDVKM. Trimming stripped 1 base from V and 4 bases from J, with 4 bases between. This CDR3 has 12 amino acids.